Listed here are 5 T cell receptor beta chains from one sample, sequenced in a study of chemoradiotherapy in HPV16-positive cancers. Libraries were prepared by immunoSEQ multiplex PCR; TCRdb keeps only in-frame clonotypes and omits some of them. The table shows about 15,000 clones, with roughly 88% occurring only once. The material was blood, obtained from a patient who underwent chemoradiotherapy. The receptors shown here come from a human donor with HPV-associated anogenital cancer.

V usage is TRBV11-2 and J usage is TRBJ1-3; D not certain. The V gene lost 4 bases and the J gene lost 1 base, with 14 bases spanning the gap. Germline CDR1 and CDR2: SGHAT and FQNNGV. The CDR3 runs to 16 residues. The CDR3: CASSYPNRSSGNTIYF. CDR3 nucleotide sequence: TGTGCCAGCAGCTATCCAAACCGGTCATCTGGAAACACCATATATTTT. Together with reference TRBV11-2 and TRBJ1-3, the CDR3 gives the full variable domain: EAGVAQSPRYKIIEKRQSVAFWCNPISGHATLYWYQQILGQGPKLLIQFQNNGVVDDSQLPKDRFSAERLKGVDSTLKIQPAKLEDSAVYLCASSYPNRSSGNTIYFGEGSWLTVV.

This clone was observed once. The chain carries TRBV6-1 and TRBJ1-1, with 8 bases fitting TRBD1. Looked up from germline, CDR1 is MNHNS and CDR2 is SASEGT. V lost 5 bases and J lost 5; bases outside the gene matches: 4. The CDR3 covers 13 residues. The CDR3 DNA is TGTGCCAGCAGTCTCAGGGGGCGAACTGAAGCTTTCTTT. As protein: CASSLRGRTEAFF.

Turning to this clone: At one boundary the junction diverges from the germline segment, which might be a read error. The chain recombines TRBV7-7 with TRBJ2-2, with D perhaps TRBD1 or TRBD2 (6 bases each). Germline CDR1 and CDR2: SSHAT and FNYEAQ (reference sequence). This CDR3 is 16 amino acids long. This CDR3 is CASSRGRGVGTGELFF. CDR3 bases: TGTGCTAGCAGCCGCGGTAGGGGGGTCGGCACCGGGGAGCTGTTTTTT. Looking up the rest from reference TRBV7-7 and TRBJ2-2 gives the full variable domain: GAGVSQSPRYKVTKRGQDVTLRCDPISSHATLYWYQQALGQGPEFLTYFNYEAQPDKSGLPSDRFSAERPEGSISTLTIQRTEQRDSAMYRCASSRGRGVGTGELFFGEGSRLTVL.

The chain carries TRBV5-1 and TRBJ1-2; D unresolved. Trimming removed 1 base from V and 3 bases from J, with 13 bases in between. The germline gives CDR1 SGHRS, CDR2 YFSETQ. The CDR3 spans 15 residues. This CDR3 is CASSLRVQRDYGYTF. In DNA, the CDR3 is TGCGCCAGCAGCTTGAGGGTCCAAAGGGACTATGGCTACACCTTC.

The sample holds one count of this clone. The rearrangement uses TRBV7-2 and TRBJ2-7; TRBD2 matches 7 bases. The CDR3 is made up of 16 amino acids. The junction had 11 bases not matched to a gene; V was cut back by 6 bases and J by 0 bases. The germline V gene has CDR1 SGHTA and CDR2 FQGNSA. For the CDR3, the DNA is TGTGCCAGCAGTTACGGAGCGGGGCTACGCTCCTACGAGCAGTACTTC. It is translated as CASSYGAGLRSYEQYF.